The T cell receptor (beta chain) under discussion was sequenced for a study of shared clonotypes between healthy human individuals. V gave up 4 bases and J gave up 3 bases, with 7 bases separating them. CDR3 length: 12 residues. Germline assignment: CDR1 SGHRS and CDR2 YFSETQ. Sequencing used immunoSEQ multiplex PCR; TCRdb keeps in-frame clones, though not all of them. This table has more than 1 million clones, around 82% appearing once. Remarks on this clone: Its antigen is unknown.

Findings of the study overall: Clonotype sharing levels among donors were expected to vary with sequencing depth.

The TCR sequence derives from a man aged 18 to 29 in good health. Some clones in this sample may be carry-over from other donors' samples. J is TRBJ2-5 and V is TRBV5-1; D is ambiguous. The sample taken for sequencing was memory CD4+ T cells from PBMCs. Regarding subset: CD45RA-negative fraction. CDR3 sequence: CASSPSKETQYF. CDR3 DNA: TGCGCCAGCAGCCCCTCGAAAGAGACCCAGTACTTC. Using reference TRBV5-1 and TRBJ2-5 for the parts outside the CDR3, the full variable domain is KAGVTQTPRYLIKTRGQQVTLSCSPISGHRSVSWYQQTPGQGLQFLFEYFSETQRNKGNFPGRFSGRQFSNSRSEMNVSTLELGDSALYLCASSPSKETQYFGPGTRLLVL.